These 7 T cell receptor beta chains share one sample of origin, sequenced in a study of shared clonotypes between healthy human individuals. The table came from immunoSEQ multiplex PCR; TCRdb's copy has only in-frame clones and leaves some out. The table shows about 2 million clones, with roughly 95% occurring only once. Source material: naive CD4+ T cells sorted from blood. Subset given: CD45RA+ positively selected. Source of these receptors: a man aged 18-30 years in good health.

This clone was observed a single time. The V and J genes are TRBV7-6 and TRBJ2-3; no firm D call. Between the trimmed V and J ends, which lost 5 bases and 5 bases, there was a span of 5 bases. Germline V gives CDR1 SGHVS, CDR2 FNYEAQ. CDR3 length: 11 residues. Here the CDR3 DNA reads TGTGCCAGCAGCCAAGGAGATACGCAGTATTTT. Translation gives CASSQGDTQYF.

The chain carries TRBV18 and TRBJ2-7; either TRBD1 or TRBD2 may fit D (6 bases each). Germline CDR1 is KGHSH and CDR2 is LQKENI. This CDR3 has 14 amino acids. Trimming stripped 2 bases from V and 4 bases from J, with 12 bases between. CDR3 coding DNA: TGTGCCAGCTCACCATTAGGGGGGAATTACGAGCAGTACTTC. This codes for CASSPLGGNYEQYF.

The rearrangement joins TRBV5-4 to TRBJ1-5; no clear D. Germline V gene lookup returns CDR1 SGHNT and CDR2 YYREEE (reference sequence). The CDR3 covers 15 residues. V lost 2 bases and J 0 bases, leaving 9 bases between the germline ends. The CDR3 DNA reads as TGTGCCAGCAGCTTAAGTGGGGTTAGCAATCAGCCCCAGCATTTT. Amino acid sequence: CASSLSGVSNQPQHF.

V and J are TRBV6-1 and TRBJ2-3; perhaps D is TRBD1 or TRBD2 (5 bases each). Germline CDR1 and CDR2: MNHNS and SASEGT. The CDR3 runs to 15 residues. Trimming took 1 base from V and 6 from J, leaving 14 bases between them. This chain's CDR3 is CASSEVGTPRDTQYF. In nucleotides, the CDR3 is TGTGCCAGCAGTGAAGTGGGGACCCCTCGGGATACGCAGTATTTT.

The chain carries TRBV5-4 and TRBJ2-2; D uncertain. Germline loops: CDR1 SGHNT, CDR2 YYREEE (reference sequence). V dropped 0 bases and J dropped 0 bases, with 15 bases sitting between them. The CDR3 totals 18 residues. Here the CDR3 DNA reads TGTGCCAGCAGCTTGGGTCCGAATACGGATACGAACACCGGGGAGCTGTTTTTT. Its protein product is CASSLGPNTDTNTGELFF. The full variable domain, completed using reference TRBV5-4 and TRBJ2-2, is ETGVTQSPTHLIKTRGQQVTLRCSSQSGHNTVSWYQQALGQGPQFIFQYYREEENGRGNFPPRFSGLQFPNYSSELNVNALELDDSALYLCASSLGPNTDTNTGELFFGEGSRLTVL.

Here the CDR3 reads CASSSAGNSYNEQFF. Here the CDR3 DNA reads TGCGCCAGCAGCTCAGCAGGGAACTCCTACAATGAGCAGTTCTTC. The chain is built from TRBV5-1 and TRBJ2-1; TRBD1 might be the D (5 bases). Per the germline V gene, CDR1 is SGHRS and CDR2 is YFSETQ. V lost 3 bases, J lost 0 bases, and 10 bases lay in between. The CDR3 is 15 amino acids.

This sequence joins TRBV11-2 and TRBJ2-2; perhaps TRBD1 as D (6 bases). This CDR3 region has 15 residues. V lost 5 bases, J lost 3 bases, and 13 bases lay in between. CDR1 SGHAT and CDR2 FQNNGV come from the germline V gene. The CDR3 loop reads CASSLPDSYTGELFF. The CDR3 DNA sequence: TGTGCCAGCAGCCTCCCGGACAGCTACACCGGGGAGCTGTTTTTT.